Here is one T cell receptor (beta chain) with its context. Sequencing used immunoSEQ multiplex PCR; TCRdb keeps in-frame clones, though not all of them. The data show about 30,000 clones, 91% seen once. These data belong to a study of T cells in tuberculosis. Study-level background: PBMC were archived before or within 7 days of starting treatment.

Specified time point: new active TB diagnosis, blood taken before or within 7 days of starting treatment. The receptor was isolated from an adult with tuberculosis. The material was PBMCs, obtained at tuberculosis diagnosis.

The CDR3 coding sequence is TGTGCCATCGGACTTTTGAACACTGAAGCTTTCTTT. This gives the protein CAIGLLNTEAFF. The rearrangement links TRBV11-2 to TRBJ1-1; D not certain. The V and J ends lost 10 bases and 0 bases respectively, with 9 bases between them. CDR3 size: 12 residues. Germline CDR1 reads SGHAT; CDR2 reads FQNNGV.